The 13 T cell receptor beta chains below all came from one sample that was sequenced in a study of regulatory T cells in long-lasting Graves disease. Libraries of TCR beta came from iRepertoire HTBI primers plus Arm-PCR of CDR3 regions. TCRdb used MiXCR to reprocess the multiplex PCR reads, holding one entry per CDR3 protein. The data contain approximately 470,000 distinct CDR3 sequences, roughly 17% of them singletons. Noted time point: newly diagnosed GD, antithyroid drugs for less than 3 months. Generation of the TCR library employed RNA extracted from PBMCs. These data were also filed under a second study, of T cells in Graves' hyperthyroidism and ophthalmopathy.

This sample comprised peripheral blood mononuclear cells (PBMCs), obtained at new diagnosis, from a patient treated with antithyroid drugs. All receptors come from a man in his forties with Graves disease.

This clonotype was counted many times. The chain carries TRBV20-1 and TRBJ2-4; D gene uncertain. Deletions cut 5 bases from V and 1 base from J, with 12 bases between. This CDR3 has 14 amino acids. Per the germline V gene, CDR1 is DFQATT and CDR2 is SNEGSKA (reference sequence). The CDR3: CSAPYGVAKNIQYF. CDR3 DNA: TGCAGTGCTCCCTACGGTGTGGCCAAAAACATTCAGTACTTC.

A note on this clonotype: One junction end disagrees with the germline gene, perhaps due to a read error. The rearrangement joins TRBV6-1 to TRBJ2-2, with 11 bases lining up with TRBD1. This CDR3 comprises 18 residues. The germline gives CDR1 MNHNS, CDR2 SASEGT. The DNA of the CDR3 is TGTGCCAGCATTGAAAGGACAGGGGGCGGGACGGTCACCGGGGAGCTGTTTTTT. Amino acids: CASIERTGGGTVTGELFF.

This clonotype has ten or more counts. This chain links TRBV28 with TRBJ2-1; D call uncertain. Germline CDR1 is MDHEN and CDR2 is SYDVKM. With 5 bases removed from V and 15 bases from J, the gap between germline ends came to 17 bases. The CDR3 runs 12 residues. The chain's CDR3 is CASSPSRLAGFF. The CDR3, as DNA: TGTGCCAGCAGTCCATCAAGGCTGGCTGGGTTCTTC.

This clonotype came up a few times. A much larger clone differs by one base, so this may be a read error. The DNA for the CDR3 is TGCAGTGCTAGAGAGGGAGGGCGGAATGAGCAGTCCTTC. Protein sequence: CSAREGGRNEQSF. The chain recombines TRBV20-1 with TRBJ2-1; 7 bases fit TRBD2. The CDR3 length is 13 residues. Germline loops: CDR1 DFQATT, CDR2 SNEGSKA (reference sequence).

The V and J genes are TRBV30 and TRBJ1-1, with D maybe TRBD1 (5 bases). Per the germline V gene, CDR1 is GTSNPN and CDR2 is SVGIG (reference sequence). Trimming removed 2 bases from V and 4 bases from J, with 14 bases in between. The CDR3 has 14 residues. CDR3 in amino acids: CAWSPRGGSTEAFF. CDR3 sequence (DNA): TGTGCCTGGAGTCCCCGGGGGGGGAGCACTGAAGCTTTCTTT.

This clonotype occurred many times. J is TRBJ2-2 and V is TRBV28, with a tentative D call TRBD2 (5 bases). This CDR3 comprises 14 residues. Germline CDR1 MDHEN, CDR2 SYDVKM. The V end lost 7 bases, the J end lost 4 bases, and 13 bases lay between the germline ends. Here the CDR3 DNA reads TGTGCCAGCAAAGACTACCCGAGCACCGGGGAGCTGTTTTTT. It is translated as CASKDYPSTGELFF.

V is TRBV9 and J is TRBJ2-1; 8 bases fit TRBD2. This CDR3 is 15 amino acids long. In germline, CDR1 is SGDLS, CDR2 YYNGEE. Trimming took 2 bases from V and 7 from J; bases not matched to a gene: 8. The CDR3 bases are TGTGCCAGCAGCGTCAGAGGACTAGCAGAAAATGAGCAGTTCTTC. Its translation is CASSVRGLAENEQFF.

This clonotype was observed many times. J is TRBJ2-4 and V is TRBV3-1; maybe TRBD2 (5 bases). The CDR3 totals 18 residues. Germline CDR1 and CDR2: LGHDT and YNNKEL (reference sequence). Trimming left V 0 bases short and J 0 bases short, with 15 bases between. Here the CDR3 DNA reads TGTGCCAGCAGCCAAGATCTCCTAGCAGAGGGAGCCAAAAACATTCAGTACTTC. Translated: CASSQDLLAEGAKNIQYF.

As to this clonotype: A much larger clone sits a single nucleotide away, making a read error possible. The rearrangement uses TRBV20-1 and TRBJ2-3, with TRBD2 identical over 10 bases. V was clipped by 1 base and J by 2 bases; unmatched bases: 9. CDR1 is DFQATT and CDR2 is SNEGSKA in the germline V gene (reference sequence). This CDR3 has 17 residues. DNA for the CDR3: TGCAGTGCTAGAGGTGGTCGGAGCGGGAGGGCCACAGATACGCAGTATTTT. Its translation: CSARGGRSGRATDTQYF.

This clonotype has at least ten counts. The CDR3 protein is CASSFELAGAGELFF. In DNA, the CDR3 is TGCGCCAGCAGCTTTGAATTAGCGGGAGCCGGGGAGCTGTTTTTT. This chain uses TRBV5-1 with TRBJ2-2; 9 bases match TRBD2. The CDR3 is made up of 15 amino acids. Germline V CDR1 and CDR2: SGHRS, YFSETQ. V was pared by 2 bases and J by 6 bases, with 5 bases of the junction left unmatched.

In this sample, this clonotype turned up many times. This rearrangement joins TRBV6-1 to TRBJ2-7; weak D call: TRBD2 (6 bases). The CDR3 sequence is 14 residues long. Per the germline V gene, CDR1 is MNHNS and CDR2 is SASEGT. Trimming shortened V by 10 bases and J by 6 bases, and 22 bases separated the two germline ends. CDR3 loop: CATSWGVVAGEQYF. The CDR3 nucleotides read TGTGCCACCTCGTGGGGGGTAGTGGCTGGCGAGCAGTACTTC.

This clonotype was counted at least ten times. This chain connects TRBV12-3 or TRBV12-4 to TRBJ2-1; 8 positions match TRBD2. V lost 0 bases, J lost 5 bases, and 6 bases stayed unmatched. CDR3 length equals 16 residues. The chain's CDR3 is CASSLAVGLAHNEQFF. Here the CDR3 DNA reads TGTGCCAGCAGTTTAGCCGTTGGACTAGCCCACAATGAGCAGTTCTTC.

Only a few counts were recorded for this clonotype. This chain links TRBV27 with TRBJ2-1; weak D call: TRBD2 (6 bases). V dropped 11 bases and J dropped 5 bases, with 16 bases sitting between them. Germline V gives CDR1 MNHEY, CDR2 SMNVEV (reference sequence). The CDR3 has 13 amino acids. In DNA form, the CDR3 reads TGTGCCGGGGAGCGGACTACCCACAATGAGCAGTTCTTC. Protein product: CAGERTTHNEQFF.